One T cell receptor beta chain is described in this entry. Its antigen is unknown. Germline and junction disagree at one end, which may indicate a read error. TCRdb passed the reads through MiXCR, listing each CDR3 protein once. The table records about a million distinct CDR3 sequences, roughly 30% of them present only once. The sample belongs to a study of T cell repertoires in cytomegalovirus infection. Overall study context: CMV epitopes used comprised recently identified HLA-C-restricted ones and well-studied HLA-B-restricted ones. Public TCR beta signatures were indicative of both CMV infection and a matching HLA type. The study's findings and limits: Pooled public TCR beta family frequency picked out CMV carriers with the relevant HLA. HLA-C-restricted TCR beta clonotypes specific for CMV led the ex vivo response.

This CDR3 region has 16 residues. Germline CDR1 SGHDN, CDR2 FVKESK. The material was cultured CD8+ T cells from PBMCs, obtained from culture after CMV antigen stimulation. V and J are TRBV14 and TRBJ1-2, with 11 bases fitting TRBD1. The source is a human donor in good health (CMV status not recorded). Some clones in this sample may be carry-over from other donors' samples. The CDR3 DNA reads as TGTGCCCGCAGCCAAGGGGACAGGGGGTTTCGATATGGCTACACCTTC. It codes for CARSQGDRGFRYGYTF.